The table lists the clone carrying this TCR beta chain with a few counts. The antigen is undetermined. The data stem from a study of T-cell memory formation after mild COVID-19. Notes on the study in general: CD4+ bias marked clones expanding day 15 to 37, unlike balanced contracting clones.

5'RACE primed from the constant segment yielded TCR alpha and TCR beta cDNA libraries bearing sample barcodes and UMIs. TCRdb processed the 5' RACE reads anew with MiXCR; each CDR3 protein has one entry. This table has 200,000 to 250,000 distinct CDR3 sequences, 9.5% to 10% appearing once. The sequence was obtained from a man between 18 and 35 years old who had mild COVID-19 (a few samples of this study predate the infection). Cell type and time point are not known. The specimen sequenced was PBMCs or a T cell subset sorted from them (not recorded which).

Here the CDR3 reads CSTARGNDYGYTF. The CDR3 DNA reads TGCAGCACCGCCCGAGGGAACGACTATGGCTACACCTTC. The V call is TRBV29-1, the J call TRBJ1-2; D uncertain. With 8 bases removed from V and 3 bases from J, the gap between germline ends came to 16 bases. This CDR3 is built from 13 residues. The V gene's germline CDR1 is SQVTM and CDR2 ANQGSEA.